Below are 6 T cell receptor beta chains sequenced from a single sample in a study of blood T cell repertoires in COVID-19. TCRdb's copy holds only in-frame clones and misses some; the assay was immunoSEQ multiplex PCR. The sample shows about 190,000 clones, approximately 84% of them seen only once. The source material was PBMCs or T cells enriched from blood (not recorded which). These receptors were collected from a woman between 25 and 40 years old who had recovered from COVID-19.

The chain joins TRBV3-1 (or the pseudogene TRBV3-2) to TRBJ1-5; a possible D gene is TRBD1 (5 bases). The CDR3 consists of 15 residues. The germline CDR1 and CDR2 sequences are LGHDT and YNNKEL (reference sequence). V lost 0 bases, J lost 9 bases, and 15 bases lay in between. CDR3 amino acids: CASSQDSQANWPQHF. The CDR3 coding sequence is TGTGCCAGCAGCCAAGACTCACAGGCTAATTGGCCCCAGCATTTT.

The chain couples TRBV7-3 to TRBJ2-4; 7 bases match TRBD2. The CDR3 loop spans 14 amino acids. The V gene end was trimmed by 1 base and the J gene end by 8 bases; junction bases not matched to a gene: 5. Germline CDR1 and CDR2: SGHTA and FQGTGA. Here the CDR3 reads CASSLIGSGDIQYF. The CDR3 DNA reads TGTGCCAGCAGCTTAATCGGGAGCGGGGACATTCAGTACTTC.

This clone has just a few counts. The V call is TRBV9, the J call TRBJ1-4; no reliable D call. The length of the CDR3 is 15 residues. V was pared by 0 bases and J by 4 bases, with 10 bases between. Germline V gene sequence: CDR1 SGDLS, CDR2 YYNGEE. Here the CDR3 reads CASSVAGSGNEKLFF. CDR3 sequence (DNA): TGTGCCAGCAGCGTAGCGGGGAGTGGTAATGAAAAACTGTTTTTT.

The CDR3, as DNA: TGTGCCATCAGTGCCCAGGGACAGGGGTCCTACGAGCAGTACTTC. It is translated as CAISAQGQGSYEQYF. The V and J genes are TRBV10-3 and TRBJ2-7; TRBD1 agrees at 10 bases. The ends lost 4 bases at V and 1 base at J; junction bases unmatched: 4. This CDR3 is 15 amino acids long. Germline loops: CDR1 ENHRY, CDR2 SYGVKD.

The CDR3: CASADRLNTEAFF. The CDR3 nucleotides are TGTGCCAGCGCCGACAGACTGAACACTGAAGCTTTCTTT. The rearrangement links TRBV28 to TRBJ1-1, with D possibly matching TRBD1 (5 bases). Trimming took off 8 bases at V and 0 bases at J, with 10 bases between the two ends. The germline V gene has CDR1 MDHEN and CDR2 SYDVKM. This CDR3 spans 13 amino acids.

The chain links TRBV28 to TRBJ2-7, with TRBD1 as a possible D gene (5 bases). The CDR3 consists of 17 residues. Germline loops: CDR1 MDHEN, CDR2 SYDVKM. The V end lost 5 bases, the J end lost 0 bases, and 20 bases lay between the germline ends. CDR3 sequence: CASSIIQGRRYSYEQYF. The CDR3 bases are TGTGCCAGCAGTATTATCCAGGGCAGGAGATACTCCTACGAGCAGTACTTC.